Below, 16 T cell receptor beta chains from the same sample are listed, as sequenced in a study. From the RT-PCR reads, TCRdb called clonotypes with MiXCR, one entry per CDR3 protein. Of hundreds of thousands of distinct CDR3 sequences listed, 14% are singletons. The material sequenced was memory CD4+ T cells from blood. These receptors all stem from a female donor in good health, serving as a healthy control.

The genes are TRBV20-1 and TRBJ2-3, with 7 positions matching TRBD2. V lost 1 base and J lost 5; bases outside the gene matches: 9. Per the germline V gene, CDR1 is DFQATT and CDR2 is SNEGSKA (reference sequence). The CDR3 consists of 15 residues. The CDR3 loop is CSARGPRGRGDTQYF. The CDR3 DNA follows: TGCAGTGCTAGAGGGCCCCGCGGGAGAGGAGATACGCAGTATTTT.

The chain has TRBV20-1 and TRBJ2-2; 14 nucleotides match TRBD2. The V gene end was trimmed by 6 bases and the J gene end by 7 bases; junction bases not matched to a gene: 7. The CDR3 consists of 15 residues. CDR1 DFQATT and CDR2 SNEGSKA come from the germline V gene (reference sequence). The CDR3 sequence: CSAPGLAGAGGELFF. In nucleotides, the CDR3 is TGCAGTGCCCCGGGACTAGCGGGAGCGGGCGGGGAGCTGTTTTTT.

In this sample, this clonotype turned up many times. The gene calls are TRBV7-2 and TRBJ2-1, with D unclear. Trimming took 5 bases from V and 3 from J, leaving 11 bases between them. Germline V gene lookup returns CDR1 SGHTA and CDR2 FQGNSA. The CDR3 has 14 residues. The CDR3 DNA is TGTGCCAGCAGCCGTTTCGGTATCTACAATGAGCAGTTCTTC. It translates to CASSRFGIYNEQFF.

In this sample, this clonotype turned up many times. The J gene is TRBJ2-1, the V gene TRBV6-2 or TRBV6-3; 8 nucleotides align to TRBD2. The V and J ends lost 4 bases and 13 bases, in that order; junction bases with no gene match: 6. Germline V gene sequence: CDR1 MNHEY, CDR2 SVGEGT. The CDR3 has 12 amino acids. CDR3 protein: CASSSLAGHQFF. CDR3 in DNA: TGTGCCAGCAGTTCCTTAGCGGGACATCAGTTCTTC.

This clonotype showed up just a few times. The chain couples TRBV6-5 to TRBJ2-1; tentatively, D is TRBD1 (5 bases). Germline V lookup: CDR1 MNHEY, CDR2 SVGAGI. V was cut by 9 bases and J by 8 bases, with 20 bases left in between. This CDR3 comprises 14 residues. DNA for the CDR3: TGTGCCAGTAAAATAGGGCAGGGCCACTATGAGCAGTTCTTC. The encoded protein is CASKIGQGHYEQFF.

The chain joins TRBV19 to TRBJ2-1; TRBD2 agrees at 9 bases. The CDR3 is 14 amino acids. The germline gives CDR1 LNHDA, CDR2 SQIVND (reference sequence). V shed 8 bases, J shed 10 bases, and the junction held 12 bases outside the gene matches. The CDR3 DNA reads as TGTGCCAGTTCGAGGCCGGGACTAGCATCCGAGCAGTTCTTC. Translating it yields CASSRPGLASEQFF.

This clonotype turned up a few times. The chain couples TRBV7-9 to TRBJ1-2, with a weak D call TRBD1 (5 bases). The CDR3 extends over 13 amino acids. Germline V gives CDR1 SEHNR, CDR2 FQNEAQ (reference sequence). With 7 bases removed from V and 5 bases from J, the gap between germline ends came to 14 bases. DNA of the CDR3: TGTGCCAGCACCGAACCCGAGGGGTATGGCTACACCTTC. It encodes CASTEPEGYGYTF.

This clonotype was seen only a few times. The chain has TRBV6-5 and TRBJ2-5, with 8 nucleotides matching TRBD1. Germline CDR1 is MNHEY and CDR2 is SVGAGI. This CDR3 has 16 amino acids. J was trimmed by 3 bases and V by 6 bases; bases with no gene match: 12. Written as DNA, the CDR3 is TGTGCCAGCAGCTCCCCAATCAGGGGGCGCGAAGAGACCCAGTACTTC. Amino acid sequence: CASSSPIRGREETQYF.

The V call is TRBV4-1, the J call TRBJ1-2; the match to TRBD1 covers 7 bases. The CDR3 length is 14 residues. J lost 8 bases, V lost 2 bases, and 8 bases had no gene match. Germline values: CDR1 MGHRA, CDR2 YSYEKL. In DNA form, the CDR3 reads TGCGCCAGCAGCCAACGACAGGGCCGAGAGGGCTACACCTTC. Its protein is CASSQRQGREGYTF.

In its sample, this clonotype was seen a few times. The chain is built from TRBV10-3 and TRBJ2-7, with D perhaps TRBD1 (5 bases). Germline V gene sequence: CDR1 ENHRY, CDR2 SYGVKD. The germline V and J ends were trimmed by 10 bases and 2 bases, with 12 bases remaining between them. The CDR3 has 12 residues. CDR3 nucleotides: TGTGCCACCAGGGCCTTCGCCTACGAGCAGTACTTC. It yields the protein CATRAFAYEQYF.

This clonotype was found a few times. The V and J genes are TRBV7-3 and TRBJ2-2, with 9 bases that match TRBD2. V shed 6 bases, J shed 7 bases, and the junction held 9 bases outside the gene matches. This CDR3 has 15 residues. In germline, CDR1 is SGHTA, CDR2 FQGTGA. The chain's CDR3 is CASRQSGGLDGELFF. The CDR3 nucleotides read TGTGCCAGCAGACAAAGCGGGGGGCTCGACGGGGAGCTGTTTTTT.

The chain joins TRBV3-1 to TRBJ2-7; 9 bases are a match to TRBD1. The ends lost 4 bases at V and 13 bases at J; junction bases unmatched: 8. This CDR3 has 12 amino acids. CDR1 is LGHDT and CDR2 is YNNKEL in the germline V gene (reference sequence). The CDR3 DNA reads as TGTGCCAGCAGCCCATACAGGGGGCGATTCTACTTC. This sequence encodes CASSPYRGRFYF.

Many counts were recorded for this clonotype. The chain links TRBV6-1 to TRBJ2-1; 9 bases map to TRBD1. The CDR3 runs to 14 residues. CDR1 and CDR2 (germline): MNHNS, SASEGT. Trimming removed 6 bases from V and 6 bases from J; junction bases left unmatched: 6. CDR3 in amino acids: CASRYRDRVNEQFF. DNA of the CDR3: TGTGCCAGCAGGTACCGGGACAGGGTCAATGAGCAGTTCTTC.

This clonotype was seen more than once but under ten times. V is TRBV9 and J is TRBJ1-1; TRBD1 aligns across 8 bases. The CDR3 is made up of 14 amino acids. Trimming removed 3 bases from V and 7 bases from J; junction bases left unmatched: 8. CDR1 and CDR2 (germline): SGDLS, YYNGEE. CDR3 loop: CASSAGTGGLEAFF. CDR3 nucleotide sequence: TGTGCCAGCAGCGCCGGGACAGGAGGCCTTGAAGCTTTCTTT. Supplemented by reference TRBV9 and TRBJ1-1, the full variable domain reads DSGVTQTPKHLITATGQRVTLRCSPRSGDLSVYWYQQSLDQGLQFLIQYYNGEERAKGNILERFSAQQFPDLHSELNLSSLELGDSALYFCASSAGTGGLEAFFGQGTRLTVV.

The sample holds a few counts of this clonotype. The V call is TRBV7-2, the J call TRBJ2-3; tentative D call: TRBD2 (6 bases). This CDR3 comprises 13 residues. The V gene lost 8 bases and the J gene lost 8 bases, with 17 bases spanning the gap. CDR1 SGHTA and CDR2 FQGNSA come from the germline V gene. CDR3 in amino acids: CASGDGLEGTQYF. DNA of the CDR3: TGTGCCAGCGGGGACGGACTGGAGGGTACGCAGTATTTT.

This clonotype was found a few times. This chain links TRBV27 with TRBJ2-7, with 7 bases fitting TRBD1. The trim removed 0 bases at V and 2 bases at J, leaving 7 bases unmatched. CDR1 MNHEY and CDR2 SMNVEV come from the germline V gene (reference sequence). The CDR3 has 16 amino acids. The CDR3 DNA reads TGTGCCAGCAGTTTATCGTTTGCAGGGGGAACCTACGAGCAGTACTTC. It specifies CASSLSFAGGTYEQYF.